The 8 T cell receptor beta chains below come from one sample, sequenced in a study of blood T cell repertoires in COVID-19. TCRdb's copy holds only in-frame clones and misses some; the assay was immunoSEQ multiplex PCR. Here the sample spans approximately 90,000 clones, roughly 87% being singletons. Sequencing was performed on peripheral blood. These receptor sequences come from a man aged 55 to 69 with acute or convalescent COVID-19.

The CDR3 nucleotides are TGCAGCTCCGACGCAGGGGACGGCTACACCTTC. It codes for CSSDAGDGYTF. The chain links TRBV29-1 to TRBJ1-2; weak D call: TRBD1 (6 bases). The CDR3 runs to 11 residues. Germline values: CDR1 SQVTM, CDR2 ANQGSEA. With 8 bases removed from V and 8 bases from J, the gap between germline ends came to 15 bases.

The chain joins TRBV18 to TRBJ1-1, with D hard to call. CDR1 and CDR2 (germline): KGHSH, LQKENI. Trimming removed 3 bases from V and 2 bases from J, with 22 bases in between. The CDR3 spans 18 residues. CDR3 DNA: TGTGCCAGCTCACCGATGGGGATTGGGAGGGTAGTCAACACTGAAGCTTTCTTT. This translates into CASSPMGIGRVVNTEAFF.

The chain employs TRBV6-5 and TRBJ2-3; the match to TRBD2 covers 11 bases. Germline V lookup: CDR1 MNHEY, CDR2 SVGAGI. V was pared by 7 bases and J by 6 bases, with 9 bases of the junction left unmatched. This CDR3 has 15 residues. The CDR3: CASKRLAGSLDTQYF. The CDR3 nucleotides are TGTGCCAGCAAAAGACTAGCGGGATCCCTCGATACGCAGTATTTT.

This clone has a handful of counts. The genes are TRBV11-3 and TRBJ1-5; D not certain. CDR1 is SGHNT, CDR2 YENEEA, per germline. The CDR3 length is 19 residues. Deletions cut 3 bases from V and 0 bases from J, with 21 bases between. CDR3 bases: TGTGCCAGCAGCTTTCTGGTTAGTCCGAGGGAAAATAGCAATCAGCCCCAGCATTTT. It is translated as CASSFLVSPRENSNQPQHF.

The V gene is TRBV6-5, the J gene TRBJ1-4; TRBD1 might be the D (5 bases). Trimming removed 7 bases from V and 8 bases from J, with 14 bases in between. Germline loops: CDR1 MNHEY, CDR2 SVGAGI. This CDR3 contains 13 residues. The CDR3 DNA reads as TGTGCCAGCATAGGGCAGGGAGGCGAAAAACTGTTTTTT. Amino acids: CASIGQGGEKLFF.

The J gene is TRBJ2-3, the V gene TRBV27; D ambiguous. The ends were cut back, 3 bases at V and 0 bases at J, with 4 bases in the middle. The CDR3 is 13 amino acids. Germline V gene sequence: CDR1 MNHEY, CDR2 SMNVEV (reference sequence). As DNA, the CDR3 is TGTGCCAGCAGTTTCGGGAGCACAGATACGCAGTATTTT. It encodes CASSFGSTDTQYF.

The chain links TRBV5-1 to TRBJ2-5; 13 positions match TRBD2. This CDR3 is 17 amino acids long. Trimming cost V 4 bases and J 0 bases; bases outside gene matches: 6. CDR1 SGHRS and CDR2 YFSETQ come from the germline V gene. The CDR3 protein is CASSEGTSGAYQETQYF. The CDR3 DNA follows: TGCGCCAGCAGCGAAGGGACTAGCGGGGCGTACCAAGAGACCCAGTACTTC.

This clone was observed a single time. V gene TRBV4-1 combines with J gene TRBJ1-4; 10 nucleotides line up with TRBD1. The V and J ends lost 0 bases and 10 bases, in that order; junction bases with no gene match: 5. This CDR3 has 15 residues. Germline V gene sequence: CDR1 MGHRA, CDR2 YSYEKL. CDR3 coding DNA: TGCGCCAGCAGCCAAGATAGGGGACAGGGGATAAAACTGTTTTTT. This gives the protein CASSQDRGQGIKLFF.